These 11 T cell receptor beta chains were sequenced from one sample in a study of human T cells and chemical hapten exposure. The time point here: pre-sensitization, week 0. Treatment indicated: therapeutic diphenylcyclopropenone sensitization with weekly scalp DPC. Each CDR3 protein gets one entry after TCRdb re-called the RACE reads with MiXCR. The sample contains more than 80,000 distinct CDR3 sequences, around 10% of which appear only once. The sequencing here drew on whole blood, taken in connection with sensitization to the hapten diphenylcyclopropenone (DPC). The receptors here all came from a woman in her 50s with alopecia areata. Some clones in this sample may be carry-over from other donors' samples.

Many counts were recorded for this clonotype. The chain combines TRBV6-2 or TRBV6-3 with TRBJ1-6; D remains unclear. This CDR3 contains 12 residues. CDR1 MNHEY and CDR2 SVGEGT come from the germline V gene. V dropped 10 bases and J dropped 3 bases, with 7 bases sitting between them. The CDR3 DNA follows: TGTGCCACTCAGGACTATAATTCACCCCTCCACTTT. It codes for CATQDYNSPLHF.

The CDR3 DNA is TGCAGCGTTCTAAACGGGATCCAGAACACCGGGGAGCTGTTTTTT. It encodes CSVLNGIQNTGELFF. The chain employs TRBV29-1 and TRBJ2-2, with D possibly TRBD2 on 5 matching bases. Per the germline V gene, CDR1 is SQVTM and CDR2 is ANQGSEA. The V gene lost 5 bases and the J gene lost 1 base, with 14 bases spanning the gap. This CDR3 comprises 15 residues.

This clonotype occurred a few times. CDR3 protein: CASSSQGIYEQYF. For the CDR3, the DNA is TGTGCCAGCAGCTCCCAGGGTATCTACGAGCAGTACTTC. The chain couples TRBV7-6 to TRBJ2-7; D possibly corresponds to TRBD1 (5 bases). Trimming removed 4 bases from V and 3 bases from J, with 10 bases in between. Germline assignment: CDR1 SGHVS and CDR2 FNYEAQ. This CDR3 is built from 13 residues. Using reference TRBV7-6 and TRBJ2-7 for the parts outside the CDR3, the full variable domain is GAGVSQSPRYKVTKRGQDVALRCDPISGHVSLYWYRQALGQGPEFLTYFNYEAQQDKSGLPNDRFSAERPEGSISTLTIQRTEQRDSAMYRCASSSQGIYEQYFGPGTRLTVT.

The table lists this clonotype with a few counts. The chain links TRBV28 to TRBJ1-5; D is ambiguous. CDR3 length: 19 amino acids. Trimming stripped 1 base from V and 2 bases from J, with 21 bases between. Germline V lookup: CDR1 MDHEN, CDR2 SYDVKM. CDR3 amino acids: CASSLSRTGVVRRNQPQHF. For the CDR3, the DNA is TGTGCCAGCAGTTTATCAAGAACCGGCGTCGTGAGGCGCAATCAGCCCCAGCATTTT.

This clonotype was counted a single time. The chain uses TRBV20-1 and TRBJ2-1, with a weak D call TRBD2 (6 bases). Trimming removed 5 bases at V and 6 bases at J, with 11 bases between. Looked up from germline, CDR1 is DFQATT and CDR2 is SNEGSKA (reference sequence). This CDR3 region has 12 residues. DNA of the CDR3: TGCAGTGCTCCACCGACTAGCAATGAGCAGTTCTTC. This sequence encodes CSAPPTSNEQFF.

This clonotype was seen a handful of times. The chain couples TRBV4-1 to TRBJ1-2; 8 bases align to TRBD1. The CDR3 sequence is 15 residues long. Germline V gene sequence: CDR1 MGHRA, CDR2 YSYEKL. Unmatched junction bases numbered 9, after V lost 2 bases and J lost 7 bases. This CDR3 is CASSQQDRAVGGYTF. In DNA, the CDR3 is TGCGCCAGCAGCCAACAGGACAGGGCCGTCGGTGGCTACACCTTC.

This clonotype was picked up a small number of times. This chain uses TRBV28 with TRBJ2-2; no clear D gene. CDR3 length: 13 residues. Germline V gives CDR1 MDHEN, CDR2 SYDVKM. Between the trimmed V and J ends, which lost 4 bases and 5 bases, there was a span of 8 bases. This CDR3 is CASSSWKTGELFF. Here the CDR3 DNA reads TGTGCCAGCAGTTCCTGGAAGACCGGGGAGCTGTTTTTT.

This clonotype came up many times. The chain uses TRBV5-1 and TRBJ2-1; 10 nucleotides align to TRBD2. After removal of 2 bases from V and 8 bases from J, the junction contained 7 bases not matched to a gene. The CDR3 loop spans 15 amino acids. The germline V gene has CDR1 SGHRS and CDR2 YFSETQ. In DNA form, the CDR3 reads TGCGCCAGCAGCTTTAGGGCTAGCGGGAGCCATGAGCAGTTCTTC. Its protein product is CASSFRASGSHEQFF. The complete variable domain, with remaining parts taken from reference TRBV5-1 and TRBJ2-1, reads KAGVTQTPRYLIKTRGQQVTLSCSPISGHRSVSWYQQTPGQGLQFLFEYFSETQRNKGNFPGRFSGRQFSNSRSEMNVSTLELGDSALYLCASSFRASGSHEQFFGPGTRLTVL.

V and J are TRBV6-1 and TRBJ1-4, with D unresolved. Germline loops: CDR1 MNHNS, CDR2 SASEGT. This CDR3 spans 14 amino acids. V was trimmed by 6 bases and J by 5 bases, leaving 13 bases between them. In DNA, the CDR3 is TGTGCCAGCAGGAGGACGGTACACAATGAAAAACTGTTTTTT. Protein product: CASRRTVHNEKLFF.

This clonotype was found a few times. The chain employs TRBV10-3 and TRBJ2-1; D is possibly TRBD1 or TRBD2 (5 bases each). This CDR3 spans 15 amino acids. Trimming stripped 7 bases from V and 7 bases from J, with 20 bases between. Germline V CDR1 and CDR2: ENHRY, SYGVKD. In nucleotides, the CDR3 is TGTGCCATCAATCGGGGCCTGGACCGTAGGAATGAGCAGTTCTTC. It yields the protein CAINRGLDRRNEQFF.

The rearrangement uses TRBV3-1 and TRBJ2-7, with D uncertain. The germline V gene has CDR1 LGHDT and CDR2 YNNKEL (reference sequence). Trimming removed 1 base at V and 6 bases at J, with 7 bases between. CDR3 length: 12 residues. The CDR3 DNA follows: TGTGCCAGCAGCCAAGGGAACGCCGAGCAGTACTTC. Translated: CASSQGNAEQYF.